This T cell receptor beta chain was sequenced in a study of shared clonotypes between healthy human individuals. Worth noting for this clone: Additional DNA sequences in this sample encode the identical CDR3.

J gave up 3 bases and V 5 bases, and 2 bases lay outside the gene matches. The CDR3 contains 12 residues. CDR1 is SQVTM, CDR2 ANQGSEA, per germline. Produced via immunoSEQ multiplex PCR; TCRdb's table is partial and in-frame only. The sample lists about 1.5 million clones; approximately 97% were seen once. This rearrangement joins TRBV29-1 to TRBJ2-5; TRBD1 matches at 8 bases. This sequence originates from a young man in good health. Input material: naive CD4+ T cells sorted from blood. Documented subset: CD45RA+ positively selected. The CDR3 DNA reads TGCAGCGTTTCAGGGGGCGAAGAGACCCAGTACTTC. As protein: CSVSGGEETQYF. Full variable domain (rest looked up from reference TRBV29-1 and TRBJ2-5): SAVISQKPSRDICQRGTSLTIQCQVDSQVTMMFWYRQQPGQSLTLIATANQGSEATYESGFVIDKFPISRPNLTFSTLTVSNMSPEDSSIYLCSVSGGEETQYFGPGTRLLVL.